These T cell receptor beta chains were read from a single sample in a study of tumour-infiltrating T cells in Burkitt lymphoma. Generated by immunoSEQ multiplex PCR, the TCRdb table keeps only in-frame clones and is missing some. Seen here are 43,000 or so clones, around a third observed once, and the top ten hold around 3%. The sample consisted of tumor tissue. The receptors stem from a human donor with Burkitt lymphoma. CDR3s include the opening cysteine and the closing phenylalanine or tryptophan. The order of the fields is J gene, D gene, V gene, clone size, CDR3 protein, CDR3 DNA. A D gene is named only where the DNA matches it firmly. Clone size is shown for a subset of rows, as once, few, many or a class of expanded clone.

TRBJ1-5 - TRBV6-1 - CASSERGTQPQHF TGTGCCAGCAGTGAGCGGGGGACTCAGCCCCAGCATTTT
TRBJ2-2 TRBD2 TRBV9 few CASSITPGGVTGELFF TGTGCCAGCAGCATAACTCCGGGGGGGGTCACCGGGGAGCTGTTTTTT
TRBJ1-2 - TRBV7-9 - CASSLAGNYGYTF TGTGCCAGCAGCTTAGCAGGGAACTATGGCTACACCTTC
TRBJ1-2 - TRBV29-1 - CSVAQGYTF TGCAGCGTTGCTCAAGGCTACACCTTC
TRBJ2-4 - TRBV4-3 - CASSHLTEAKNIQYF TGCGCCAGCAGCCATTTGACAGAAGCCAAAAACATTCAGTACTTC
TRBJ2-7 TRBD1 TRBV7-3 - CASSSLGQGPYEQYF TGTGCCAGCAGCTCCCTGGGACAGGGCCCCTACGAGCAGTACTTC
TRBJ1-1 - TRBV9 few CASSVGSRQGGYLRNTEAFF TGTGCCAGCAGCGTAGGGTCTAGGCAGGGTGGGTACCTTCGGAACACTGAAGCTTTCTTT
TRBJ1-1 - TRBV6-5 - CASSNRDEAFF TGTGCCAGCAGTAACCGGGATGAAGCTTTCTTT
TRBJ1-6 TRBD1 TRBV2 few CASSKDRLIYNSPLHF TGTGCCAGCAGTAAGGACAGGTTGATCTATAATTCACCCCTCCACTTT
TRBJ2-7 - TRBV4-3 - CASSQERGTAGSF TGCGCCAGCAGCCAAGAGAGGGGAACCGCCGGGAGCTTC
TRBJ1-6 TRBD1 TRBV6-5 - CASSSDRLRYNSPLHF TGTGCCAGCAGTTCGGACAGGTTGAGGTATAATTCACCCCTCCACTTT
TRBJ1-5 - TRBV6-1 few CASSANQAGNQPQHF TGTGCCAGCAGTGCGAACCAAGCAGGGAATCAGCCCCAGCATTTT
TRBJ1-1 - TRBV19 - CASREQGQLNTEAFF TGTGCCAGTAGAGAACAGGGCCAATTGAACACTGAAGCTTTCTTT
TRBJ1-2 - TRBV7-2 - CASSWGAGDYGYTF TGTGCCAGCAGCTGGGGGGCGGGGGACTATGGCTACACCTTC
TRBJ1-1 TRBD1 TRBV2 few CATEGQGGTEAFF TGTGCCACCGAGGGACAGGGAGGCACTGAAGCTTTCTTT
TRBJ2-7 - TRBV7-2 few CASSYPHRGLQYEQYF TGTGCCAGCAGCTACCCCCATCGGGGGCTCCAGTACGAGCAGTACTTC
TRBJ2-1 - TRBV11-1 - CASSLGRNGMQFF TGTGCCAGCAGCTTAGGGCGAAACGGGATGCAGTTCTTC
TRBJ2-2 - TRBV10-3 few CAISGGQITNTGELFF TGTGCCATCAGCGGGGGACAGATTACGAACACCGGGGAGCTGTTTTTT
TRBJ2-3 - TRBV28 few CASIGADTQYF TGTGCCAGCATAGGGGCAGATACGCAGTATTTT
TRBJ2-5 - TRBV2 few CASSDLLGLQQETQYF TGTGCCAGCAGTGACTTACTAGGACTGCAACAAGAGACCCAGTACTTC
TRBJ1-5 - TRBV30 - CPYNQPQHF TGTCCTTACAATCAGCCCCAGCATTTT
TRBJ1-6 TRBD1 TRBV7-9 few CASSSGTGNSPLHF TGTGCCAGCAGCTCCGGGACAGGGAACTCACCCCTCCACTTT
TRBJ2-1 TRBD1 TRBV11-3 few CASSFLQGDEQFF TGTGCCAGCAGCTTCCTCCAGGGGGATGAGCAGTTCTTC
TRBJ1-5 - TRBV2 - CASSDTSSNQPQHF TGTGCCAGCAGTGATACGTCCAGCAATCAGCCCCAGCATTTT
TRBJ1-1 TRBD1 TRBV7-9 few CASSLQGATEAFF TGTGCCAGCAGCCTACAGGGGGCAACTGAAGCTTTCTTT
TRBJ1-1 TRBD1 TRBV5-6 few CASSSGDRVNTEAFF TGTGCCAGCAGCTCGGGGGACAGGGTGAACACTGAAGCTTTCTTT
TRBJ2-3 - TRBV5-1 - CASSLERDIATQYF TGCGCCAGCAGCTTGGAGAGGGACATCGCTACGCAGTATTTT
TRBJ2-5 TRBD2 TRBV10-2 - CASSEGASGAETQYF TGCGCCAGCAGTGAGGGGGCTAGCGGGGCCGAGACCCAGTACTTC
TRBJ1-1 - TRBV6-5 - CASSRVLNTEAFF TGTGCCAGCAGTCGGGTCCTGAACACTGAAGCTTTCTTT
TRBJ1-2 - TRBV7-9 medium-sized CASSLAYWGGYTF TGTGCCAGCAGCTTAGCGTACTGGGGGGGCTACACCTTC
TRBJ1-2 TRBD1 TRBV7-8 - CASSLGARGLDYTF TGTGCCAGCAGCTTAGGCGCCAGGGGGTTGGACTACACCTTC
TRBJ2-7 - TRBV2 - CASTARGGAEQYF TGTGCCAGCACCGCCCGAGGGGGGGCCGAGCAGTACTTC
TRBJ1-6 - TRBV4-3 few CASSQGSRSPLHF TGCGCCAGCAGCCAAGGAAGTAGGTCACCCCTCCACTTT
TRBJ1-1 TRBD1 TRBV29-1 few CSAPSGGHTEAFF TGCAGCGCTCCCTCAGGGGGCCACACTGAAGCTTTCTTT
TRBJ1-1 TRBD1 TRBV7-3 - CASSLTGDTEAFF TGTGCCAGCAGCCTCACAGGGGACACTGAAGCTTTCTTT
TRBJ2-2 TRBD1 TRBV6-5 - CASREQGAGGELFF TGTGCCAGCAGGGAACAGGGGGCCGGCGGGGAGCTGTTTTTT
TRBJ2-2 TRBD2 TRBV9 - CASSVSGGVTGELFF TGTGCCAGCAGCGTCTCCGGGGGGGTCACCGGGGAGCTGTTTTTT
TRBJ1-2 - TRBV6-6 few CASSYSAQGYTF TGTGCCAGCAGTTACTCAGCGCAGGGCTACACCTTC
TRBJ1-1 TRBD1 TRBV9 - CASSVGSTGGGGNTEAFF TGTGCCAGCAGCGTGGGGTCGACAGGGGGTGGAGGGAACACTGAAGCTTTCTTT
TRBJ1-6 TRBD1 TRBV6-5 few CASSSGQGGSPLHF TGTGCCAGCAGTTCCGGACAGGGTGGATCACCCCTCCACTTT
TRBJ2-7 - TRBV7-9 few CASSLVLRGGYEQYF TGTGCCAGCAGCTTAGTCCTGAGGGGAGGCTACGAGCAGTACTTC
TRBJ1-4 - TRBV4-3 - CASSPPGGRGEKLFF TGCGCCAGCAGCCCCCCTGGGGGCCGGGGTGAAAAACTGTTTTTT
TRBJ2-3 - TRBV4-1 - CASSQGRRGPRGTDTQYF TGCGCCAGCAGCCAAGGAAGGCGGGGGCCCCGGGGCACAGATACGCAGTATTTT
TRBJ2-3 TRBD1 TRBV7-3 - CASNPTGGTDTQYF TGTGCCAGCAACCCGACAGGGGGCACAGATACGCAGTATTTT
TRBJ2-6 - TRBV2 - CASEDGANVLTF TGTGCCAGCGAAGATGGGGCCAACGTCCTGACTTTC
TRBJ1-5 TRBD1 TRBV6-7 few CASSYLGQVSNQPQHF TGTGCCAGCAGTTACCTAGGACAGGTTAGCAATCAGCCCCAGCATTTT
TRBJ2-2 - TRBV21-1 - CASSEDRGSTGELFF TGTGCCAGCAGCGAGGACAGGGGAAGCACCGGGGAGCTGTTTTTT
TRBJ1-5 - TRBV2 - CASSQRGQGQPQHF TGTGCCAGCAGCCAGCGGGGGCAGGGTCAGCCCCAGCATTTT
TRBJ1-6 - TRBV15 - CATSRKRGIDSPLHF TGTGCCACCAGCAGAAAAAGGGGGATAGATTCACCCCTCCACTTT
TRBJ1-5 TRBD1 TRBV6-6 few CASSYSGQYSNQPQHF TGTGCCAGCAGTTACTCGGGACAGTATAGCAATCAGCCCCAGCATTTT
TRBJ2-7 TRBD1 TRBV7-2 - CASSLGGQGPYEQYF TGTGCCAGCAGCTTAGGGGGACAGGGACCCTACGAGCAGTACTTC
TRBJ1-6 TRBD1 TRBV9 - CASSAFRQGSPLHF TGTGCCAGCAGCGCGTTCCGACAGGGCTCACCCCTCCACTTT
TRBJ1-1 - TRBV4-2 - CASSQEKSTEAFF TGTGCCAGCAGCCAAGAAAAGAGCACTGAAGCTTTCTTT
TRBJ1-4 - TRBV7-2 - CASSTPGREKLFF TGTGCCAGCAGCACCCCGGGACGAGAAAAACTGTTTTTT
TRBJ2-3 - TRBV5-4 few CASRFAAQSTDTQYF TGTGCCAGCAGATTCGCGGCTCAAAGCACAGATACGCAGTATTTT
TRBJ2-5 - TRBV29-1 - CSFLGHGTQYF TGCAGCTTTTTGGGGCACGGGACCCAGTACTTC